These 6 T cell receptor beta chains originate from one sample sequenced in a study of early T cells in non-severe SARS-CoV-2 infection. TCRdb analysed the 5' RACE reads with MiXCR anew, one entry per CDR3 protein. This sample has about 67,000 distinct CDR3 sequences, with around 10% found just once. The sample was whole blood. All receptors come from an adult who was a healthcare worker with PCR-confirmed SARS-CoV-2 infection or an uninfected control (not recorded which).

This clonotype was detected ten times or more. This chain joins TRBV20-1 and TRBJ1-6; 8 nucleotides match TRBD1. Germline CDR1 and CDR2: DFQATT and SNEGSKA (reference sequence). CDR3 length: 14 amino acids. The V gene end was trimmed by 3 bases and the J gene end by 4 bases; junction bases not matched to a gene: 2. The chain's CDR3 is CSARGQAYNSPLHF. As DNA, the CDR3 is TGCAGTGCTAGGGGACAGGCGTATAATTCACCCCTCCACTTT.

Details on this clonotype: A much larger clonotype is one base distant, so this may be a read error. This sequence joins TRBV27 and TRBJ1-5; D gene unclear. V was trimmed by 7 bases and J by 1 base, leaving 11 bases between them. Per the germline V gene, CDR1 is MNHEY and CDR2 is SMNVEV (reference sequence). The CDR3 extends over 14 amino acids. CDR3: CASNLRPSNQPQHF. The CDR3 DNA follows: TGTGCCAGCAATTTGAGGCCGAGCAATCAGCCCCAGCATTTT.

This clonotype occurred many times. The chain couples TRBV20-1 to TRBJ2-5; 11 nucleotides agree with TRBD1. The length of the CDR3 is 17 residues. Germline V gives CDR1 DFQATT, CDR2 SNEGSKA (reference sequence). Trimming at V came to 0 bases and at J to 0 bases, leaving 6 bases not matched to a gene. Written as DNA, the CDR3 is TGCAGTGCTAGAGATGGACAGGGGGCTAGCCACCAAGAGACCCAGTACTTC. It codes for CSARDGQGASHQETQYF.

This rearrangement joins TRBV12-3 or TRBV12-4 to TRBJ2-5, with D possibly matching TRBD2 (6 bases). V was shortened by 8 bases and J by 4 bases, with 14 bases between the two germline ends. The CDR3 spans 13 residues. The CDR3 sequence is CASVFGGAETQYF. CDR3 nucleotide sequence: TGTGCCAGCGTCTTCGGGGGAGCAGAGACCCAGTACTTC.

The table lists this clonotype with many counts. The rearrangement joins TRBV7-9 to TRBJ2-5, with a weak D call TRBD2 (6 bases). Germline loops: CDR1 SEHNR, CDR2 FQNEAQ (reference sequence). This CDR3 comprises 15 residues. V shed 2 bases and J shed 2 bases, with 12 bases lying between them. The CDR3: CASSLLARGQETQYF. The CDR3 region has the DNA TGTGCCAGCAGCTTACTAGCGAGGGGACAAGAGACCCAGTACTTC.

V usage is TRBV1 and J usage is TRBJ1-2; the table's D gene call, TRBD1, was not cross checked with the DNA. TRBV1 corresponds to a pseudogene. The CDR3 extends over 16 amino acids. The CDR3 reads CTSSQDWDREAYGYTF. The CDR3, as DNA: TGCACCAGCAGCCAAGATTGGGACAGGGAGGCCTATGGCTACACCTTC.